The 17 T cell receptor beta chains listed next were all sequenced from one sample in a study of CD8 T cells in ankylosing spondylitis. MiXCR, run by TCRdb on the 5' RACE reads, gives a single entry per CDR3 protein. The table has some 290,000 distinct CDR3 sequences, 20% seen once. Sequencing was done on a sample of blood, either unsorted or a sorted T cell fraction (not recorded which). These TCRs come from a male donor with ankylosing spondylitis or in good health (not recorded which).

For the CDR3, the DNA is TGCGCCAGCAGCTTGGATCTGGGGGCAGGGTCACCCCTCCACTTT. It translates to CASSLDLGAGSPLHF. The V and J genes are TRBV5-1 and TRBJ1-6; the D gene is possibly TRBD1 (6 bases). This CDR3 region has 15 residues. V gave up 0 bases and J gave up 10 bases, with 14 bases separating them. Looked up from germline, CDR1 is SGHRS and CDR2 is YFSETQ. The full variable domain, its missing parts supplied by reference TRBV5-1 and TRBJ1-6, is KAGVTQTPRYLIKTRGQQVTLSCSPISGHRSVSWYQQTPGQGLQFLFEYFSETQRNKGNFPGRFSGRQFSNSRSEMNVSTLELGDSALYLCASSLDLGAGSPLHFGNGTRLTVT.

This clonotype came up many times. CDR3 DNA sequence: TGCAGCGTTGAAGATGACAGAGCCCATTATGGCTACACCTTC. This gives the protein CSVEDDRAHYGYTF. The V and J genes are TRBV29-1 and TRBJ1-2; a weak D match, TRBD1 (5 bases). The CDR3 is 14 residues long. V lost 0 bases to trimming and J lost 5 bases, with 13 bases between them. Germline V gene lookup returns CDR1 SQVTM and CDR2 ANQGSEA.

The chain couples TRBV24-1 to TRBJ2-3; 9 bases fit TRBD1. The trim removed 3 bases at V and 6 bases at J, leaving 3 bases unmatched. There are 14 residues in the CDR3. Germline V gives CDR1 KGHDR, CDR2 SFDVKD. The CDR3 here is CATSDGDRADTQYF. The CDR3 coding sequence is TGTGCCACCAGTGATGGGGACAGGGCTGATACGCAGTATTTT.

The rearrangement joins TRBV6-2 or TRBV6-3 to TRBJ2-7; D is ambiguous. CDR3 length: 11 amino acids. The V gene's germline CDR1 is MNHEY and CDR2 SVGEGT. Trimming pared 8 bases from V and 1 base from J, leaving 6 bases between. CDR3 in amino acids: CASSESYEQYV. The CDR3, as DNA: TGTGCCAGCTCGGAGTCCTACGAGCAGTACGTC.

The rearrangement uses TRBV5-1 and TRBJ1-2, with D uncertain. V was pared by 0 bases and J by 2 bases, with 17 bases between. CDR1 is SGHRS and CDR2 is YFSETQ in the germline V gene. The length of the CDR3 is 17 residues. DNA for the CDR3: TGCGCCAGCAGCTTGGATGTTCCTTTTGGGTCCAACTATGGCTACACCTTC. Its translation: CASSLDVPFGSNYGYTF.

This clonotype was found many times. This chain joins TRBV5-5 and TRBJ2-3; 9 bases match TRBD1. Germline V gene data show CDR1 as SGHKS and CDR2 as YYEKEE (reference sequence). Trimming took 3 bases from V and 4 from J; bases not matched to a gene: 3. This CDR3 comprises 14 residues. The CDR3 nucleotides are TGTGCCAGCAGCTCAAGACAGGGGGCAGATACGCAGTATTTT. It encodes CASSSRQGADTQYF.

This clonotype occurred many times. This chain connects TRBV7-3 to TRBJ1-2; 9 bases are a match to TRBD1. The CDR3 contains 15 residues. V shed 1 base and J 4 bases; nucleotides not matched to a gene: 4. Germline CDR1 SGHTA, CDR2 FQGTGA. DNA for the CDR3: TGTGCCAGCAGCTTAATGGGGGGACAGGGCTATGGCTACACCTTC. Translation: CASSLMGGQGYGYTF.

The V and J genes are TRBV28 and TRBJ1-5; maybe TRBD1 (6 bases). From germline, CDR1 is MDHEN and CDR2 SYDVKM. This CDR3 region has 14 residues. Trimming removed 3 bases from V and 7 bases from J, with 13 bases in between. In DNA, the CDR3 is TGTGCCAGCAGTTTTCGGGGGGCTTGGCAGCCCCAGCATTTT. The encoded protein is CASSFRGAWQPQHF.

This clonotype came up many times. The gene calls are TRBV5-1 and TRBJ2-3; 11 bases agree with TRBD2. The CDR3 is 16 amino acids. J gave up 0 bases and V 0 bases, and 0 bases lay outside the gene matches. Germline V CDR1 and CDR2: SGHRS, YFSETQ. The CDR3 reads CASSLGTSGSTDTQYF. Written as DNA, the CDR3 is TGCGCCAGCAGCTTGGGGACTAGCGGGAGCACAGATACGCAGTATTTT.

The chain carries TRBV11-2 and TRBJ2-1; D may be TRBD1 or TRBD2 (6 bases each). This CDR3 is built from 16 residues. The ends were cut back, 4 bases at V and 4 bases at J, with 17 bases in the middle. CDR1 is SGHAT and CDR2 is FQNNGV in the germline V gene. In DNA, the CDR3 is TGTGCCAGCAGCTCGACTAGAGGGGGGAGATACAATGAGCAGTTCTTC. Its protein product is CASSSTRGGRYNEQFF.

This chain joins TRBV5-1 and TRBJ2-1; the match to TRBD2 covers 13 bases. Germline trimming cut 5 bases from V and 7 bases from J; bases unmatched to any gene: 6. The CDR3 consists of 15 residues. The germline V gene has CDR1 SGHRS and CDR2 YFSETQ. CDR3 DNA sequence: TGCGCCAGCAGACGGACTAGCGGGAGTATTAATGAGCAGTTCTTC. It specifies CASRRTSGSINEQFF.

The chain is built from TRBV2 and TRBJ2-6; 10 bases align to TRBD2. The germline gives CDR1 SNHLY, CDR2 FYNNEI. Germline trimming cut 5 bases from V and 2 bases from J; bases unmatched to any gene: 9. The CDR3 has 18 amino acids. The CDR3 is CASSPLAGDLTGANVLTF. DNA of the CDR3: TGTGCCAGCAGTCCCCTAGCGGGAGACTTAACTGGGGCCAACGTCCTGACTTTC.

CDR3 nucleotides: TGTGCCAGCAGCCCCTCCGGAACAGGGGGCTCTGGAAACACCATATATTTT. This gives the protein CASSPSGTGGSGNTIYF. The chain has TRBV6-1 and TRBJ1-3; the match to TRBD1 covers 8 bases. From germline, CDR1 is MNHNS and CDR2 SASEGT. Unmatched junction bases numbered 10, after V lost 6 bases and J lost 0 bases. The CDR3 is 17 amino acids.

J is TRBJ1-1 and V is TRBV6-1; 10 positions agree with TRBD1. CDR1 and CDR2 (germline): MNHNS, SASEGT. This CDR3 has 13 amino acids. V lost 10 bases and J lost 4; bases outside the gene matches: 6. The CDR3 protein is CATLGQGSTEAFF. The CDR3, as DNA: TGTGCCACCCTGGGACAGGGGAGCACTGAAGCTTTCTTT.

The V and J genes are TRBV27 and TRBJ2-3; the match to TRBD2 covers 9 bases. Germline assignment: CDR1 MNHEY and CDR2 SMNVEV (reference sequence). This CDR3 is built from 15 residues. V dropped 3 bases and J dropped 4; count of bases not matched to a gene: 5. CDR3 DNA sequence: TGTGCCAGCAGTTTTAGCGGGAGAGGTTCAGATACGCAGTATTTT. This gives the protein CASSFSGRGSDTQYF.

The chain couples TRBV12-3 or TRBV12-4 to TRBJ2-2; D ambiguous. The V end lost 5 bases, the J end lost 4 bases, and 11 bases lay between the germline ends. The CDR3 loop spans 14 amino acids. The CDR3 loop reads CASSPSRRTGELFF. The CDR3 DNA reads TGTGCCAGCAGTCCTTCCCGACGCACCGGGGAGCTGTTTTTT.

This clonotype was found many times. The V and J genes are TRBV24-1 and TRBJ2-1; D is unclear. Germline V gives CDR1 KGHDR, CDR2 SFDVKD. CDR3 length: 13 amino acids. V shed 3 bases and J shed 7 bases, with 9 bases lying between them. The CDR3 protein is CATSDLPSNEQFF. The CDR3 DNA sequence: TGTGCCACCAGTGATCTACCATCGAATGAGCAGTTCTTC.